The 6 T cell receptor beta chains presented below share a single source sample, sequenced in a study of human T cells and chemical hapten exposure. TCRdb processed the RACE reads anew with MiXCR; each CDR3 protein has one entry. There are some 80,000 distinct CDR3 sequences in the sample; about 10% occur only once, and 2% to 2.5% lies in the top ten. Time point described: patch test 2, 6 weeks after DPC sensitization. Treatment specified: therapeutic diphenylcyclopropenone sensitization with weekly scalp DPC. The starting material was whole blood, obtained in connection with sensitization to the hapten diphenylcyclopropenone (DPC). All receptors derive from a woman in her twenties or thirties with alopecia areata. Some clones in this sample may be carry-over from other donors' samples.

The sample holds a few counts of this clonotype. The gene calls are TRBV6-2 or TRBV6-3 and TRBJ2-3, with D unclear. Germline V lookup: CDR1 MNHEY, CDR2 SVGEGT. The V end was cut by 0 bases, the J end by 6 bases, with 13 bases between. CDR3 length: 15 residues. The CDR3 reads CASSYSFSKADTQYF. The DNA for the CDR3 is TGTGCCAGCAGTTACTCGTTCTCGAAAGCCGATACGCAGTATTTT.

The V call is TRBV3-1, the J call TRBJ2-2; tentative D call: TRBD2 (5 bases). Germline V gene data show CDR1 as LGHDT and CDR2 as YNNKEL (reference sequence). The length of the CDR3 is 15 residues. Deletions cut 2 bases from V and 6 bases from J, with 13 bases between. CDR3 loop: CASSQPTSRPGELFF. CDR3 nucleotides: TGTGCCAGCAGCCAACCTACTAGTCGGCCCGGGGAGCTGTTTTTT.

This clonotype was seen more than once but under ten times. V is TRBV20-1 and J is TRBJ2-2; possibly TRBD2 for D (5 bases). Trimming took off 6 bases at V and 4 bases at J, with 18 bases between the two ends. The germline CDR1 and CDR2 sequences are DFQATT and SNEGSKA (reference sequence). The CDR3 runs 15 residues. The CDR3 nucleotides read TGCAGTGCCCGGACTGGAGTTGACCCCACCGGGGAGCTGTTTTTT. This sequence encodes CSARTGVDPTGELFF.

This clonotype was seen many times. Written as DNA, the CDR3 is TGTGCCAGCAGCTCAGGACCTTTGAACACTGAAGCTTTCTTT. It codes for CASSSGPLNTEAFF. The V call is TRBV11-3, the J call TRBJ1-1; D gene ambiguous. Germline V gene sequence: CDR1 SGHNT, CDR2 YENEEA. The CDR3 extends over 14 amino acids. V lost 4 bases and J 0 bases, leaving 9 bases between the germline ends.

This clonotype was detected many times. J is TRBJ2-1 and V is TRBV5-1, with 11 bases identical to TRBD2. Unmatched junction bases numbered 3, after V lost 1 base and J lost 3 bases. The germline V gene has CDR1 SGHRS and CDR2 YFSETQ. CDR3 length: 16 residues. The CDR3 nucleotides are TGCGCCAGCAGCTTGCGGACTAGCGGGTTCTACAATGAGCAGTTCTTC. Encoded protein: CASSLRTSGFYNEQFF.

In its sample, this clonotype was seen many times. The chain employs TRBV6-1 and TRBJ2-7, with 8 bases identical to TRBD1. The junction had 6 bases not matched to a gene; V was cut back by 7 bases and J by 1 base. Germline V lookup: CDR1 MNHNS, CDR2 SASEGT. This CDR3 has 14 residues. The CDR3 region has the DNA TGTGCCAGCACCGGACAGGGACCATCCTACGAGCAGTACTTC. It yields the protein CASTGQGPSYEQYF.